This T cell receptor beta chain comes out of a study of blood T cell repertoires in COVID-19. Whole-study context: COVID-19 samples from acute and convalescent phases originated in the United States, Italy and Spain.

Method: immunoSEQ multiplex PCR; TCRdb's copy keeps in-frame clones and lacks some. The sample has approximately 170,000 clones, 81% seen once. The germline gives CDR1 SGHVS, CDR2 FQNEAQ. The germline V and J ends were trimmed by 5 bases and 4 bases, with 6 bases remaining between them. This CDR3 has 11 residues. The TCR sequence derives from a man aged 60 to 69 with active or convalescent COVID-19. Sequenced material: peripheral blood. The J gene is TRBJ2-7, the V gene TRBV7-8; D call uncertain. The CDR3 bases are TGTGCCAGCAGCCCCTTGTACGAGCAGTACTTC. Translating it yields CASSPLYEQYF.